A selection of T cell receptor beta chains follows, all from one sample in a study of T cell repertoires in aging, cancer and after chemotherapy. TCRdb fed the multiplex PCR reads into MiXCR, producing one record per CDR3 protein. The repertoire holds 10,000 to 15,000 distinct CDR3 sequences, with roughly a quarter as singletons. Specimen: blood. The receptors shown here come from a human donor with a blood cancer. CDR3s include the opening cysteine and the closing phenylalanine or tryptophan. The order of the fields is D gene, J gene, V gene, CDR3 protein. The D gene is left open where the match is weak.

D gene: -; J gene: TRBJ2-3; V gene: TRBV6-5; CDR3 protein: CASSYYSGNPTDTQYF
D gene: -; J gene: TRBJ2-2; V gene: TRBV6-5; CDR3 protein: CASSYSRSMGVVTGELFF
D gene: -; J gene: TRBJ1-5; V gene: TRBV11-1; CDR3 protein: CASGTGPSQPQHF
D gene: TRBD1; J gene: TRBJ1-2; V gene: TRBV6-5; CDR3 protein: CASSYQRTGEGGYTF
D gene: -; J gene: TRBJ1-1; V gene: TRBV30; CDR3 protein: CAWSLAGTENTEAFF
D gene: -; J gene: TRBJ2-1; V gene: TRBV5-6; CDR3 protein: CASISQAVFEQFF
D gene: TRBD2; J gene: TRBJ2-7; V gene: TRBV10-3; CDR3 protein: CAFKEGGRFEQYF
D gene: -; J gene: TRBJ1-4; V gene: TRBV6-5; CDR3 protein: CASSYSAKGWKEKLFF
D gene: TRBD1; J gene: TRBJ1-1; V gene: TRBV4-2; CDR3 protein: CASSPQTGATYTEAFF
D gene: -; J gene: TRBJ1-5; V gene: TRBV6-2/TRBV6-3; CDR3 protein: CASSYWATYSNQPQHF
D gene: TRBD2; J gene: TRBJ2-3; V gene: TRBV19; CDR3 protein: CASNMGGLSSDTQYF
D gene: -; J gene: TRBJ2-3; V gene: TRBV6-5; CDR3 protein: CASIRAGSDTQYF
D gene: -; J gene: TRBJ2-5; V gene: TRBV15; CDR3 protein: CATSRGLQETQYF
D gene: TRBD2; J gene: TRBJ2-1; V gene: TRBV5-1; CDR3 protein: CASRWLAGGPHNEQFF
D gene: -; J gene: TRBJ1-5; V gene: TRBV19; CDR3 protein: CASSLAGHSQPQHF
D gene: -; J gene: TRBJ1-2; V gene: TRBV27; CDR3 protein: CASSLYGRDRQGYTF
D gene: -; J gene: TRBJ1-1; V gene: TRBV5-4; CDR3 protein: CASSATTANTEAFF
D gene: -; J gene: TRBJ1-2; V gene: TRBV14; CDR3 protein: CASSQDAEAYGYTF
D gene: -; J gene: TRBJ1-1; V gene: TRBV12-3/TRBV12-4; CDR3 protein: CASRHPSVGERTEAFF
D gene: -; J gene: TRBJ2-3; V gene: TRBV19; CDR3 protein: CASQGLGNTQYF
D gene: TRBD2; J gene: TRBJ2-3; V gene: TRBV24-1; CDR3 protein: CATSDSSGRGDTQYF
D gene: -; J gene: TRBJ1-3; V gene: TRBV4-3; CDR3 protein: CASSQDPGASNTIYF
D gene: -; J gene: TRBJ1-1; V gene: TRBV18; CDR3 protein: CASSPPNTEAFF
D gene: TRBD2; J gene: TRBJ2-1; V gene: TRBV11-1; CDR3 protein: CASSPSWGLAGGPRSYNEQFF
D gene: -; J gene: TRBJ2-2; V gene: TRBV30; CDR3 protein: CAWRGSGELFF
D gene: TRBD2; J gene: TRBJ2-1; V gene: TRBV7-6; CDR3 protein: CASSLDSGSSYNEQFF
D gene: -; J gene: TRBJ2-2; V gene: TRBV30; CDR3 protein: CAWSVQGAGELFF
D gene: -; J gene: TRBJ1-5; V gene: TRBV4-3; CDR3 protein: CASSQEPQPNQPQHF
D gene: -; J gene: TRBJ2-5; V gene: TRBV4-3; CDR3 protein: CASRQVQETQYF
D gene: -; J gene: TRBJ1-5; V gene: TRBV6-4; CDR3 protein: CASSERARGLYQPQHF
D gene: -; J gene: TRBJ1-2; V gene: TRBV15; CDR3 protein: CATSRDQIGGWDYGYTF
D gene: TRBD1; J gene: TRBJ2-5; V gene: TRBV27; CDR3 protein: CASSHDRGETQYF
D gene: TRBD2; J gene: TRBJ2-1; V gene: TRBV11-1; CDR3 protein: CASSPSWGLAGSYNEQFF
D gene: -; J gene: TRBJ2-3; V gene: TRBV5-6; CDR3 protein: CASSQDRGADTQYF
D gene: -; J gene: TRBJ1-2; V gene: TRBV5-4; CDR3 protein: CASSLGGGYTF
D gene: -; J gene: TRBJ1-6; V gene: TRBV6-5; CDR3 protein: CASRNSGAGDNSPLHF
D gene: TRBD2; J gene: TRBJ2-3; V gene: TRBV6-4; CDR3 protein: CASSNTYVAGADTQYF
D gene: TRBD1; J gene: TRBJ1-2; V gene: TRBV6-5; CDR3 protein: CASSRTGTGGFGGYTF
D gene: -; J gene: TRBJ2-1; V gene: TRBV5-6; CDR3 protein: CASSFLGSQVSTEQFF
D gene: -; J gene: TRBJ2-1; V gene: TRBV6-1; CDR3 protein: CASSAGEYNEQFF
D gene: -; J gene: TRBJ2-3; V gene: TRBV6-4; CDR3 protein: CASSDSGGSTDTQYF
D gene: -; J gene: TRBJ2-7; V gene: TRBV6-2/TRBV6-3; CDR3 protein: CASSYSGGRDEQYF
D gene: -; J gene: TRBJ1-5; V gene: TRBV19; CDR3 protein: CASSISLRGNQPQHF
D gene: TRBD2; J gene: TRBJ2-3; V gene: TRBV5-1; CDR3 protein: CASSLVPAGVPDTQYF
D gene: -; J gene: TRBJ2-1; V gene: TRBV5-6; CDR3 protein: CASSLEQYSYNEQFF
D gene: -; J gene: TRBJ2-6; V gene: TRBV4-3; CDR3 protein: CASSQATYTASGANVLTF
D gene: -; J gene: TRBJ1-1; V gene: TRBV12-3/TRBV12-4; CDR3 protein: CASSPRSQANTEAFF